One sample yielded the 28 T cell receptor beta chains listed below, sequenced in a study of cytomegalovirus exposure and HLA in healthy donors. Some clones are missing from TCRdb's copy, which holds only in-frame ones; the method was immunoSEQ multiplex PCR. The sample has roughly 300,000 clones; 86% are singletons. The sequencing input was PBMCs. All receptors derive from a woman aged 18-30 years in good health and CMV-seronegative.

The chain employs TRBV18 and TRBJ2-7; D is possibly TRBD1 (5 bases). CDR1 and CDR2 from the germline V gene are KGHSH and LQKENI. CDR3 length: 14 amino acids. The V gene lost 6 bases and the J gene lost 3 bases, with 15 bases spanning the gap. CDR3 residues: CASSLGAEFYEQYF. CDR3 nucleotides: TGTGCCAGCTCCCTAGGGGCCGAATTCTACGAGCAGTACTTC.

CDR3 coding DNA: TGCGCCAGCAGCTCCCTCAGGTGGGGGGAGAACACTGAAGCTTTCTTT. Translation: CASSSLRWGENTEAFF. The chain couples TRBV5-1 to TRBJ1-1; D may be TRBD1 (5 bases). The CDR3 extends over 16 amino acids. The germline V gene encodes CDR1 SGHRS and CDR2 YFSETQ. With 3 bases removed from V and 1 base from J, the gap between germline ends came to 16 bases. The full variable domain, in which reference TRBV5-1 and TRBJ1-1 provide the parts outside the CDR3, is KAGVTQTPRYLIKTRGQQVTLSCSPISGHRSVSWYQQTPGQGLQFLFEYFSETQRNKGNFPGRFSGRQFSNSRSEMNVSTLELGDSALYLCASSSLRWGENTEAFFGQGTRLTVV.

V is TRBV19 and J is TRBJ2-5; 8 bases align to TRBD2. The CDR3 runs 16 residues. CDR1 and CDR2 (germline): LNHDA, SQIVND (reference sequence). Trimming cost V 1 base and J 5 bases; bases outside gene matches: 9. The CDR3 region is CASSIGQLAVRETQYF. As DNA, the CDR3 is TGTGCCAGTAGTATAGGGCAACTAGCGGTAAGGGAGACCCAGTACTTC. Full variable domain (rest looked up from reference TRBV19 and TRBJ2-5): DGGITQSPKYLFRKEGQNVTLSCEQNLNHDAMYWYRQDPGQGLRLIYYSQIVNDFQKGDIAEGYSVSREKKESFPLTVTSAQKNPTAFYLCASSIGQLAVRETQYFGPGTRLLVL.

The chain recombines TRBV30 with TRBJ2-4; tentative D call: TRBD1 (6 bases). With 3 bases removed from V and 8 bases from J, the gap between germline ends came to 14 bases. The CDR3 consists of 13 residues. Germline CDR1 is GTSNPN and CDR2 is SVGIG (reference sequence). CDR3 region: CAWREQGSDIQYF. CDR3 bases: TGTGCCTGGAGGGAACAGGGATCGGACATTCAGTACTTC.

This clone appeared a single time. V gene TRBV5-8 combines with J gene TRBJ1-1; the match to TRBD1 covers 7 bases. Germline CDR1 reads SGHTS; CDR2 reads YDEGEE. The CDR3 consists of 13 residues. Trimming took 3 bases from V and 7 from J; bases not matched to a gene: 6. Here the CDR3 reads CASSYRQGFEAFF. Here the CDR3 DNA reads TGTGCCAGCAGCTATAGACAGGGTTTTGAAGCTTTCTTT. Full variable domain (missing parts from reference TRBV5-8 and TRBJ1-1): EAGVTQSPTHLIKTRGQQATLRCSPISGHTSVYWYQQALGLGLQFLLWYDEGEERNRGNFPPRFSGRQFPNYSSELNVNALELEDSALYLCASSYRQGFEAFFGQGTRLTVV.

A single count supports this clone. This sequence joins TRBV25-1 and TRBJ2-1; perhaps TRBD2 as D (7 bases). The length of the CDR3 is 15 residues. Germline V gene lookup returns CDR1 MGHDK and CDR2 SYGVNS. V was cut by 1 base and J by 9 bases, with 16 bases left in between. The CDR3 region is CASSEFGGGGSEQFF. The CDR3 nucleotides read TGTGCCAGCAGTGAATTTGGGGGAGGGGGGAGTGAGCAGTTCTTC.

The J gene is TRBJ2-3, the V gene TRBV11-2, with D perhaps TRBD1 (6 bases). V lost 5 bases and J 1 base, leaving 16 bases between the germline ends. CDR3 length equals 16 residues. Germline V CDR1 and CDR2: SGHAT, FQNNGV. This chain's CDR3 is CASSPSSGVGTDTQYF. The DNA of the CDR3 is TGTGCCAGCAGCCCATCCTCAGGGGTCGGCACAGATACGCAGTATTTT.

The chain carries TRBV4-2 and TRBJ1-4; no clear D gene. CDR1 is LGHNA, CDR2 YNFKEQ, per germline. The CDR3 sequence is 21 residues long. The V gene lost 0 bases and the J gene lost 0 bases, with 23 bases spanning the gap. CDR3 coding DNA: TGTGCCAGCAGCCAAGAAGGATTTGGTGGCCTGGAGAACCCAACTAATGAAAAACTGTTTTTT. Translating gives CASSQEGFGGLENPTNEKLFF.

The chain joins TRBV7-9 to TRBJ1-2, with TRBD1 matching 9 bases. Losses at the gene ends were 5 bases for V and 3 bases for J; bases not matched to a gene: 4. The CDR3 consists of 14 residues. The germline V gene has CDR1 SEHNR and CDR2 FQNEAQ (reference sequence). This CDR3 is CASSGTGGHYGYTF. The CDR3 DNA reads TGTGCCAGCAGCGGAACAGGGGGCCACTATGGCTACACCTTC.

The chain joins TRBV27 to TRBJ2-5, with TRBD2 matching over 10 bases. This CDR3 is built from 16 residues. The V gene's germline CDR1 is MNHEY and CDR2 SMNVEV (reference sequence). V lost 1 base to trimming and J lost 1 base; unmatched junction nucleotides: 3. This CDR3 is CASSLFPSGGQETQYF. DNA for the CDR3: TGTGCCAGCAGTTTATTCCCTAGCGGGGGCCAAGAGACCCAGTACTTC.

The chain uses TRBV30 and TRBJ2-1, with 14 positions matching TRBD2. V trimming: 3 bases; J trimming: 9 bases; junction bases outside the gene matches: 7. The CDR3 consists of 15 residues. CDR1 is GTSNPN, CDR2 SVGIG, per germline (reference sequence). CDR3 sequence reads: CAWSRTSGRFSEQFF. In DNA, the CDR3 is TGTGCCTGGAGCCGGACTAGCGGGAGGTTCAGTGAGCAGTTCTTC.

The chain recombines TRBV5-6 with TRBJ2-2; D ambiguous. The CDR3 spans 15 residues. V was clipped by 0 bases and J by 1 base, with 7 bases between them. Looked up from germline, CDR1 is SGHDT and CDR2 is YYEEEE. The CDR3: CASSLVQKNTGELFF. DNA of the CDR3: TGTGCCAGCAGCTTGGTACAGAAGAACACCGGGGAGCTGTTTTTT.

The chain couples TRBV5-1 to TRBJ2-1, with 7 positions matching TRBD2. The V gene's germline CDR1 is SGHRS and CDR2 YFSETQ. The CDR3 has 17 residues. V lost 0 bases and J lost 3; bases outside the gene matches: 9. CDR3 DNA: TGCGCCAGCAGCTTGGCCGGGGTAGCGGGCAACTACAATGAGCAGTTCTTC. This encodes CASSLAGVAGNYNEQFF. The full variable domain, rest sourced from reference TRBV5-1 and TRBJ2-1, is KAGVTQTPRYLIKTRGQQVTLSCSPISGHRSVSWYQQTPGQGLQFLFEYFSETQRNKGNFPGRFSGRQFSNSRSEMNVSTLELGDSALYLCASSLAGVAGNYNEQFFGPGTRLTVL.

CDR3 region: CASSGGGTALYEQYF. For the CDR3, the DNA is TGTGCCAGCAGTGGGGGTGGGACAGCCCTCTACGAGCAGTACTTC. This chain uses TRBV28 with TRBJ2-7, with 7 bases aligning to TRBD1. CDR1 is MDHEN and CDR2 is SYDVKM in the germline V gene. The length of the CDR3 is 15 residues. Losses at the gene ends were 5 bases for V and 3 bases for J; bases not matched to a gene: 10.

The chain uses TRBV28 and TRBJ2-5; D possibly corresponds to TRBD2 (5 bases). The CDR3 has 15 amino acids. The V gene's germline CDR1 is MDHEN and CDR2 SYDVKM. With 5 bases removed from V and 6 bases from J, the gap between germline ends came to 19 bases. CDR3 loop: CASSPKEDGWKTQYF. CDR3 coding DNA: TGTGCCAGCAGTCCTAAGGAGGACGGTTGGAAGACCCAGTACTTC.

The chain employs TRBV19 and TRBJ1-1; possible D gene TRBD1, 5 bases. Germline V lookup: CDR1 LNHDA, CDR2 SQIVND (reference sequence). There are 14 residues in the CDR3. Trimming cost V 3 bases and J 2 bases, with 10 bases left between them. This CDR3 reads CASSIQGGNTEAFF. In DNA form, the CDR3 reads TGTGCCAGTAGTATTCAGGGAGGAAACACTGAAGCTTTCTTT.

The V gene is TRBV5-4, the J gene TRBJ2-1, with D tentatively TRBD1 (6 bases). Deletions cut 5 bases from V and 5 bases from J, with 14 bases between. The CDR3 consists of 14 residues. From germline, CDR1 is SGHNT and CDR2 YYREEE (reference sequence). The CDR3, as DNA: TGTGCCAGCAGATGGGACACCTCTAACAATGAGCAGTTCTTC. It yields the protein CASRWDTSNNEQFF.

The chain links TRBV9 to TRBJ2-1, with TRBD2 matching over 11 bases. V trimming: 0 bases; J trimming: 7 bases; junction bases outside the gene matches: 6. The germline V gene encodes CDR1 SGDLS and CDR2 YYNGEE. CDR3 length: 16 amino acids. The CDR3 coding sequence is TGTGCCAGCAGCGTAGTTCCTAGCGGGAGGTTAAATGAGCAGTTCTTC. It translates to CASSVVPSGRLNEQFF.

The chain combines TRBV11-2 with TRBJ1-2; D might be TRBD1 (5 bases). The CDR3 sequence is 15 residues long. Trimming removed 5 bases at V and 2 bases at J, with 15 bases between. Germline V CDR1 and CDR2: SGHAT, FQNNGV. Here the CDR3 DNA reads TGTGCCAGCAGCCCTGGGTCGCAGGGAAACTATGGCTACACCTTC. Translating it yields CASSPGSQGNYGYTF.

This chain links TRBV5-4 with TRBJ2-5; D unclear. The CDR3 consists of 14 residues. Trimming stripped 2 bases from V and 4 bases from J, with 12 bases between. Germline CDR1 reads SGHNT; CDR2 reads YYREEE (reference sequence). The CDR3 spells CASSFMNSRETQYF. CDR3 coding DNA: TGTGCCAGCAGCTTCATGAATAGCAGAGAGACCCAGTACTTC.

In DNA, the CDR3 is TGTGCCAGCAGTGTCACAGGGATTAGGGGCCACGAGCAGTACTTC. This gives the protein CASSVTGIRGHEQYF. The rearrangement joins TRBV28 to TRBJ2-7; TRBD1 is a possible D gene (6 bases). Germline V gene lookup returns CDR1 MDHEN and CDR2 SYDVKM. The CDR3 has 15 amino acids. The V end lost 5 bases, the J end lost 5 bases, and 19 bases lay between the germline ends.

The V and J genes are TRBV4-3 and TRBJ2-1; tentative D call: TRBD2 (6 bases). The CDR3 length is 16 residues. Germline V CDR1 and CDR2: LGHNA, YSLEER. V was clipped by 1 base and J by 9 bases, with 19 bases between them. CDR3 nucleotides: TGCGCCAGCAGCCAAGTTTCCGGGAGACTGGGAGGTGAGCAGTTCTTC. As protein: CASSQVSGRLGGEQFF.

The genes are TRBV6-4 and TRBJ2-1; 8 bases match TRBD2. The length of the CDR3 is 15 residues. Germline-derived CDR1 and CDR2 are MRHNA and SNTAGT. The J segment lost 9 bases and the V segment lost 0 bases, leaving 7 bases of the junction unmatched. Written as DNA, the CDR3 is TGTGCCAGCAGTGACTCACCGGGAGGGCCAGGTGAGCAGTTCTTC. Translation gives CASSDSPGGPGEQFF.

The genes are TRBV27 and TRBJ2-3; 10 nucleotides match TRBD2. Trimming removed 6 bases from V and 2 bases from J; junction bases left unmatched: 14. The CDR3 contains 18 residues. Germline V gene sequence: CDR1 MNHEY, CDR2 SMNVEV (reference sequence). The CDR3 spells CASSPLAGEAIYTDTQYF. CDR3 coding DNA: TGTGCCAGCAGCCCCCTAGCGGGAGAGGCCATCTACACAGATACGCAGTATTTT.

The chain carries TRBV28 and TRBJ1-5; TRBD1 is a possible D gene (5 bases). CDR1 is MDHEN, CDR2 SYDVKM, per germline. The V and J ends lost 8 bases and 9 bases respectively, with 14 bases between them. This CDR3 is 12 amino acids long. The CDR3 bases are TGTGCCAGCCGGGGGACGCGTCCGCCCCAGCATTTT. Its protein is CASRGTRPPQHF.

The CDR3 DNA reads TGCAGCGTTGAAGAAGGGACAAGACCAAATGAGCAGTTCTTC. Translated: CSVEEGTRPNEQFF. The gene calls are TRBV29-1 and TRBJ2-1, with TRBD1 as a possible D gene (6 bases). The CDR3 totals 14 residues. The ends were cut back, 0 bases at V and 7 bases at J, with 13 bases in the middle. CDR1 is SQVTM and CDR2 is ANQGSEA in the germline V gene.

This rearrangement joins TRBV4-1 to TRBJ2-7; 9 bases match TRBD1. The CDR3 totals 16 residues. J gave up 2 bases and V 4 bases, and 9 bases lay outside the gene matches. Per the germline V gene, CDR1 is MGHRA and CDR2 is YSYEKL. As DNA, the CDR3 is TGCGCCAGCAGCCTGCTGCAGGACAGGGGAACCTACGAGCAGTACTTC. Its protein product is CASSLLQDRGTYEQYF.

The chain couples TRBV29-1 to TRBJ1-1; D remains ambiguous. This CDR3 is 13 amino acids long. Germline CDR1 is SQVTM and CDR2 is ANQGSEA. Trimming cost V 2 bases and J 4 bases, with 11 bases left between them. The CDR3 sequence is CSVERVAPTEAFF. The CDR3 bases are TGCAGCGTTGAACGGGTGGCTCCCACTGAAGCTTTCTTT. The complete variable domain, with remaining parts taken from reference TRBV29-1 and TRBJ1-1, reads SAVISQKPSRDICQRGTSLTIQCQVDSQVTMMFWYRQQPGQSLTLIATANQGSEATYESGFVIDKFPISRPNLTFSTLTVSNMSPEDSSIYLCSVERVAPTEAFFGQGTRLTVV.